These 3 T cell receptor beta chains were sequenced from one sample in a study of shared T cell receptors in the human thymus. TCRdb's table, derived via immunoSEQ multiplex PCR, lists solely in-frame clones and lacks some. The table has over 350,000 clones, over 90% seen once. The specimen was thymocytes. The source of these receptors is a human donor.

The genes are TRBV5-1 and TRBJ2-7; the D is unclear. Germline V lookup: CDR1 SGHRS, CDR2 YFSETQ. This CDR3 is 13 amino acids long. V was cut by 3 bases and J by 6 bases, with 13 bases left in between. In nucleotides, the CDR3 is TGCGCCAGCAGCTCCGACATGGCCCTCGAGCAGTACTTC. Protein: CASSSDMALEQYF.

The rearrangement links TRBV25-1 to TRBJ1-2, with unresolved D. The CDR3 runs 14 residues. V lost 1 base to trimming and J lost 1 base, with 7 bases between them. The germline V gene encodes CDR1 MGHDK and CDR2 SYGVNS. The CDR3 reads CASSESRGNYGYTF. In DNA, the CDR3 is TGTGCCAGCAGTGAATCTCGGGGTAACTATGGCTACACCTTC.

The CDR3 DNA follows: TGCGCCAGCAGCCCCGGACAGGGCCTTAGAGGCTACACCTTC. It yields the protein CASSPGQGLRGYTF. The V gene is TRBV5-1, the J gene TRBJ1-2; 8 bases align to TRBD1. Looked up from germline, CDR1 is SGHRS and CDR2 is YFSETQ. This CDR3 is 14 amino acids long. Trimming removed 4 bases from V and 8 bases from J; junction bases left unmatched: 10.